A selection of T cell receptor beta chains follows, all from one sample in a study of T cell repertoires in cytomegalovirus infection. Their antigens remain unidentified. TCRdb independently ran MiXCR on the reads; one entry per CDR3 protein. This table has fewer than 1,000,000 distinct CDR3 sequences, roughly 30% appearing once. The material sequenced was cultured CD8+ T cells from PBMCs, taken from culture after CMV antigen stimulation. These receptors came from a human donor in good health (CMV status not recorded). Some clones in this sample may be carry-over from other donors' samples. Both conserved end residues are part of each CDR3. The D gene is left open where the match is weak. Size values are once, few and many counts, or a class for expanded clones, and some rows have none.

clone size | J gene | V gene | CDR3 length | D gene | CDR3 protein | CDR3 DNA
many | TRBJ2-1 | TRBV7-6 | 16 | . | CASSSRPGGYYNEQFF | TGTGCCAGCAGCTCTAGACCCGGGGGTTACTACAATGAGCAGTTCTTC
. | TRBJ1-6 | TRBV4-1 | 16 | . | CASSQGQGSYNSPLHF | TGCGCCAGCAGCCAAGGCCAGGGAAGCTATAATTCACCCCTCCACTTT
. | TRBJ1-1 | TRBV29-1 | 12 | . | CSSPGHGTEAFF | TGCAGCTCACCGGGACATGGCACTGAAGCTTTCTTT
many | TRBJ2-3 | TRBV7-6 | 18 | TRBD2 | CASSLVSSGGTPRDTQYF | TGTGCCAGCAGCTTAGTGTCTAGCGGGGGGACCCCACGGGATACGCAGTATTTT
. | TRBJ2-7 | TRBV12-3/TRBV12-4 | 16 | . | CASSSSGTLFGYEQYF | TGTGCCAGCAGTTCTTCCGGGACTCTGTTTGGATACGAGCAGTACTTC
. | TRBJ2-1 | TRBV19 | 14 | . | CASSEGLRYNEQFF | TGTGCCAGTAGTGAGGGTCTAAGGTACAATGAGCAGTTCTTC
. | TRBJ1-2 | TRBV7-2 | 14 | . | CASSPSSLTYGYTF | TGTGCCAGCAGCCCCAGTAGCCTGACCTATGGCTACACCTTC
few | TRBJ2-1 | TRBV24-1 | 12 | TRBD1 | CATATGLNEQFF | TGTGCCACCGCGACAGGGCTCAATGAGCAGTTCTTC
few | TRBJ1-2 | TRBV7-2 | 14 | . | CASSTVQGNYGYTF | TGTGCCAGCAGCACCGTACAGGGAAACTATGGCTACACCTTC
. | TRBJ2-1 | TRBV6-4 | 15 | . | CASILDRFVSDEQFF | TGTGCCAGCATCCTTGACAGATTCGTGAGTGATGAGCAGTTCTTC
few | TRBJ2-7 | TRBV18 | 13 | . | CASSPYSGDEQYF | TGTGCCAGCTCACCATATAGCGGCGACGAGCAGTACTTC
few | TRBJ2-1 | TRBV24-1 | 15 | TRBD1 | CATSDFDRDHNEQFF | TGTGCCACCAGTGATTTTGACAGGGATCACAATGAGCAGTTCTTC
. | TRBJ2-7 | TRBV5-6 | 16 | . | CASSLGVVPGSYEQYF | TGTGCCAGCAGCTTAGGAGTCGTGCCAGGGAGCTACGAGCAGTACTTC
many | TRBJ2-1 | TRBV7-6 | 15 | . | CASSLGTTPGREQFF | TGTGCCAGCAGCTTAGGGACTACGCCAGGCAGGGAGCAGTTCTTC
few | TRBJ1-5 | TRBV4-1 | 15 | . | CASSQEKYSNQPQHF | TGCGCCAGCAGCCAAGAGAAGTATAGCAATCAGCCCCAGCATTTT
few | TRBJ2-3 | TRBV27 | 15 | TRBD1 | CASSLSTGSTDTQYF | TGTGCCAGCAGTTTATCGACAGGGTCTACAGATACGCAGTATTTT
few | TRBJ1-1 | TRBV27 | 14 | TRBD1 | CASSFRDRGIEAFF | TGTGCCAGCAGTTTTCGGGACAGGGGAATTGAAGCTTTCTTT
. | TRBJ2-5 | TRBV14 | 15 | TRBD2 | CASSQGETSGETQYF | TGTGCCAGCAGCCAAGGGGAGACTAGCGGAGAGACCCAGTACTTC
many | TRBJ1-3 | TRBV2 | 15 | . | CASRARQYSGNTIYF | TGTGCCAGCAGAGCCAGACAGTACTCTGGAAACACCATATATTTT
many | TRBJ1-5 | TRBV27 | 15 | . | CASSLQGQGNQPQHF | TGTGCCAGCAGTTTACAGGGGCAGGGCAATCAGCCCCAGCATTTT
. | TRBJ2-2 | TRBV13 | 15 | TRBD1 | CASSHRGSGTGELFF | TGTGCCAGCAGTCACAGGGGGTCCGGTACCGGGGAGCTGTTTTTT
. | TRBJ1-3 | TRBV28 | 15 | . | CASSWEGSPGNTIYF | TGTGCCAGCAGTTGGGAGGGCTCACCTGGAAACACCATATATTTT
. | TRBJ1-6 | TRBV14 | 15 | TRBD1 | CASSDRQGHNSPLHF | TGTGCCAGCAGCGACCGACAGGGGCATAATTCACCCCTCCACTTT
. | TRBJ1-5 | TRBV15 | 20 | . | CATSGGPLEVLVYSNQPQHF | TGTGCCACCAGCGGAGGACCCCTCGAGGTGTTGGTTTATAGCAATCAGCCCCAGCATTTT
. | TRBJ1-3 | TRBV6-6 | 14 | . | CAIPPLLLGNTIYF | TGTGCCATTCCCCCCCTATTATTAGGAAACACCATATATTTT
many | TRBJ1-2 | TRBV7-8 | 15 | . | CASSPPTATNYGYTF | TGTGCCAGCAGCCCACCGACGGCGACTAACTATGGCTACACCTTC
. | TRBJ2-2 | TRBV27 | 15 | TRBD2 | CASSLGTSDTGELFF | TGTGCCAGCAGTTTAGGGACTAGCGACACCGGGGAGCTGTTTTTT
. | TRBJ2-7 | TRBV7-9 | 16 | . | CAITPRQSYSSYEQYF | TGTGCCATCACCCCTCGACAGTCCTATTCTTCTTACGAGCAGTACTTC